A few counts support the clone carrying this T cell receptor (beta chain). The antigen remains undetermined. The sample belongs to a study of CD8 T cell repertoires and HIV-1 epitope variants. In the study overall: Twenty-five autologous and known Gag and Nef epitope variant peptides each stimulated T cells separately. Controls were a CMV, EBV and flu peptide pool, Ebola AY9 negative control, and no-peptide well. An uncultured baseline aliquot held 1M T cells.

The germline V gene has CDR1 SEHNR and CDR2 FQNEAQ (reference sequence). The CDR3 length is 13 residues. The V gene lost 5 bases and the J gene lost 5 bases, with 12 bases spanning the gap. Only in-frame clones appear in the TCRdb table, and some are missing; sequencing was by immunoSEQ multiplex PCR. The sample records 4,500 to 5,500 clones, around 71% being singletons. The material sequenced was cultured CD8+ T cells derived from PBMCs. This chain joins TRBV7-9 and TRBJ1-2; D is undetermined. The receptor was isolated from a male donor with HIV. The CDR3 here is CASSHHRGYGYTF. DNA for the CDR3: TGTGCCAGCAGCCATCACCGGGGTTATGGCTACACCTTC.